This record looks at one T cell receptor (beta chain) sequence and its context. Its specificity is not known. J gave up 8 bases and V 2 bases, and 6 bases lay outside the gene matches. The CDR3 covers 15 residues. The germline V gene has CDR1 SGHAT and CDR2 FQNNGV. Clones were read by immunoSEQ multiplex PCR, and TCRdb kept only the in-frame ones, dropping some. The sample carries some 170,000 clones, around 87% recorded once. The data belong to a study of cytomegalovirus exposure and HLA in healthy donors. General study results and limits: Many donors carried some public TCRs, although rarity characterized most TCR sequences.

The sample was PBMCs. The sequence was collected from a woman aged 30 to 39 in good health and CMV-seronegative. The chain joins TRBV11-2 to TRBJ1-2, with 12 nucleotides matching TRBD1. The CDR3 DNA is TGTGCCAGCAGCTTACCGGGACAGGGGGCGCGAGGCTACACCTTC. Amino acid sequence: CASSLPGQGARGYTF.